This TCR beta chain was captured by sequencing in a study of shared clonotypes between healthy human individuals. Points on this clone: Its antigen remains unidentified.

A deep-level run was used for the assay. Libraries were prepared by immunoSEQ multiplex PCR; TCRdb keeps only in-frame clonotypes and omits some of them. Among 2 million to 2.5 million clones listed, approximately 96% were seen once. Between the trimmed V and J ends, which lost 7 bases and 10 bases, there was a span of 18 bases. CDR1 is SGHRS, CDR2 YFSETQ, per germline. This CDR3 is built from 12 residues. Study observations and caveats: Clonotype sharing among the donors was expected to vary with sequencing depth.

The specimen was naive CD4+ T cells sorted from blood. Subset of the sample: CD45RA+ positively selected. The chain has TRBV5-1 and TRBJ2-7; D is possibly TRBD1 (6 bases). The sequence was obtained from a man between 18 and 29 years old in good health. This CDR3 is CASHPDRPAQYF. For the CDR3, the DNA is TGCGCCAGCCACCCCGACAGGCCGGCCCAGTACTTC.